In its sample, the clone carrying this TCR beta chain was seen a few times. Its antigen remains unidentified. MiXCR, run by TCRdb on the 5' RACE reads, gives a single entry per CDR3 protein. The sample yields 200,000 to 300,000 distinct CDR3 sequences, around 7.6% seen once. This entry comes from a study of identical twins. Findings and limits, study-wide: There was more out-of-frame TCR alpha sharing in monozygotic twins than models estimated.

V gave up 6 bases and J gave up 4 bases, with 13 bases separating them. The CDR3 runs to 15 residues. Germline lookup yields CDR1 MNHEY and CDR2 SMNVEV (reference sequence). This same sample was also taken into another study, of yellow fever vaccine responses in identical twins.

Source material: CD8+ T cells sorted from blood. The chain employs TRBV27 and TRBJ2-6; D remains ambiguous. The TCR sequence derives from a woman under 30 in good health. The CDR3 DNA follows: TGTGCCAGCAGCCAGAGTGGGTCCGGGGCCAACGTCCTGACTTTC. Translating it yields CASSQSGSGANVLTF.